This T cell receptor (beta chain) is from a study of Ad26.COV2.S vaccination and SARS-CoV-2 variants. Study at large: In the COV1001 trial, the donor was in the Ad26.COV2.S arm. Into the muscle, Ad26.COV2.S was dosed once or twice, 56 days apart.

As for this clone: Its antigen is as yet unknown.

Described treatment: some 20 received Ad26.COV2.S at low or high dose, single or two shots; 5 received placebo; per-sample allocation not given. Sample collection was performed on day 63 after the first vaccine or placebo injection. Adults aged 18-55 years in Boston included the donor. General study findings and limits: CD8+ and CD4+ T cells specific for spike reportedly responded with substantial breadth after vaccination.

Assay: immunoSEQ multiplex PCR; the TCRdb copy retains only in-frame clones and omits some. In the table there are around 300,000 clones, around 88% of which are singletons. The source material was peripheral blood, sampled in a trial of Ad26.COV2.S vaccine versus placebo. This sequence originates from a person aged 18-65 years who received the Ad26.COV2.S COVID-19 vaccine or a placebo.

CDR3 nucleotide sequence: TGCAGTGTCGTCAGCTCCTACGAGCAGTACTTC. It translates to CSVVSSYEQYF. V and J are TRBV20-1 and TRBJ2-7; no clear D. CDR3 size: 11 residues. Germline V gives CDR1 DFQATT, CDR2 SNEGSKA (reference sequence). Trimming stripped 7 bases from V and 0 bases from J, with 7 bases between.